The rows below give T cell receptor beta chains drawn from one sample of a study of blood T cells in healthy people across ages. One entry per CDR3 protein, called by TCRdb with MiXCR from the 5' RACE reads. The sample includes 980,000 or so distinct CDR3 sequences, roughly 50% of them seen just once. Source material: blood. The receptors derive from a young man in good health. CDR3s include the opening cysteine and the closing phenylalanine or tryptophan. A D gene is named only where the DNA matches it firmly. Clone size is given for some rows only: seen once, a few or many times, or a class if the clone is expanded.

abundance	j_gene	d_gene	v_gene	CDR3aa	CDR3nt
-	TRBJ2-7	TRBD2	TRBV20-1	CSASRTSPYEQYF	TGCAGTGCTAGTAGGACTAGCCCCTACGAGCAGTACTTC
-	TRBJ1-3	-	TRBV9	CASSVALNSGNTIYF	TGTGCCAGCAGCGTAGCCCTCAACTCTGGAAACACCATATATTTT
-	TRBJ1-5	-	TRBV7-2	CASSQGGESQPQHF	TGTGCCAGCAGCCAGGGCGGGGAAAGTCAGCCCCAGCATTTT
-	TRBJ1-5	TRBD1	TRBV6-1	CAGQGQWNQPQHF	TGTGCCGGACAGGGGCAATGGAATCAGCCCCAGCATTTT
-	TRBJ2-6	-	TRBV9	CASSIRVALGANVLTF	TGTGCCAGCAGCATCCGGGTCGCGTTGGGGGCCAACGTCCTGACTTTC
-	TRBJ2-3	TRBD1	TRBV7-8	CASSTRTGGGDTQYF	TGTGCCAGCAGCACCAGGACAGGGGGTGGGGATACGCAGTATTTT
-	TRBJ2-1	-	TRBV12-5	CASGLNLMDSLVDEQFF	TGTGCTAGTGGTTTGAACCTAATGGACTCCCTAGTGGATGAGCAGTTCTTC
-	TRBJ2-3	-	TRBV5-5	CTSSLGLRTDTQYF	TGTACCAGCAGTCTGGGGCTTCGCACAGATACGCAGTATTTT
few	TRBJ2-1	TRBD2	TRBV4-1	CASSQDPASGGRNEQFF	TGCGCCAGCAGCCAAGATCCCGCTAGCGGGGGTCGAAATGAGCAGTTCTTC
-	TRBJ2-7	-	TRBV20-1	CSASSGGKSYEQYF	TGCAGTGCTAGTAGTGGGGGGAAATCGTACGAGCAGTACTTC
-	TRBJ2-7	TRBD2	TRBV29-1	CSVELAGVYHNEQYF	TGCAGCGTTGAACTAGCGGGGGTCTACCACAATGAGCAGTACTTC
few	TRBJ2-5	TRBD1	TRBV27	CASRDRAYQETQYF	TGTGCCAGCAGGGACAGGGCTTACCAAGAGACCCAGTACTTC